One and the same sample provided the 5 T cell receptor beta chains below, sequenced in a study of radiation and T cells in renal cell carcinoma. Stated time point: baseline pretreatment blood. The sample's treatment: 15 Gy SBRT to primary tumor, nephrectomy 4 weeks later. Here immunoSEQ multiplex PCR was the method, and the copy in TCRdb shows in-frame clones only, minus some. The sample has under 55,000 clones, approximately 83% seen once; the top ten hold 31%. The sample here was blood, taken from a patient whose treatment included radiotherapy and nephrectomy. The receptors were gathered from a woman in her seventies with renal cell carcinoma.

The chain uses TRBV5-1 and TRBJ2-6; D gene unclear. Germline V CDR1 and CDR2: SGHRS, YFSETQ. The V gene lost 7 bases and the J gene lost 4 bases, with 9 bases spanning the gap. The CDR3 runs 13 residues. CDR3 DNA: TGCGCCAGCGCCGAAGGGGGGGCCAACGTCCTGACTTTC. Translation: CASAEGGANVLTF.

This clone was recorded only once. The chain employs TRBV6-1 and TRBJ2-3, with 7 nucleotides matching TRBD1. The germline V gene has CDR1 MNHNS and CDR2 SASEGT. The CDR3 is made up of 14 amino acids. The V and J ends lost 2 bases and 10 bases, in that order; junction bases with no gene match: 9. This CDR3 is CASSEPYRGEAQYF. In DNA, the CDR3 is TGTGCCAGCAGTGAACCCTACAGGGGTGAGGCGCAGTATTTT.

This chain joins TRBV6-1 and TRBJ2-7; TRBD2 matches 8 bases. The CDR3 is 15 residues long. J lost 3 bases, V lost 4 bases, and 8 bases had no gene match. Germline assignment: CDR1 MNHNS and CDR2 SASEGT. CDR3 sequence reads: CASSAGGGTHYEQYF. For the CDR3, the DNA is TGTGCCAGCAGTGCGGGCGGGGGGACTCACTACGAGCAGTACTTC.

This clone was seen just once. This sequence joins TRBV19 and TRBJ1-5, with 12 bases aligning to TRBD1. This CDR3 contains 16 residues. Germline V CDR1 and CDR2: LNHDA, SQIVND (reference sequence). V shed 1 base, J shed 6 bases, and the junction held 4 bases outside the gene matches. The CDR3 sequence is CASSIVGTGGVQPQHF. The CDR3, as DNA: TGTGCCAGTAGTATAGTAGGGACAGGGGGCGTTCAGCCCCAGCATTTT.

This clone has a handful of counts. This rearrangement joins TRBV29-1 to TRBJ1-3; D perhaps matches TRBD1 (5 bases). Trimming removed 2 bases from V and 1 base from J, with 9 bases in between. This CDR3 has 14 residues. Germline CDR1 is SQVTM and CDR2 is ANQGSEA. CDR3 region: CSVEPGGSGNTIYF. As DNA, the CDR3 is TGCAGCGTTGAACCGGGGGGGTCTGGAAACACCATATATTTT.